This entry features one T cell receptor beta chain sequence. What it binds is not known. Every donor provided one heparinised blood draw, which averaged approximately 120 mL. Each sorted population was over 98% pure. CDR1 and CDR2 (germline): SGHRS, YFSETQ. J was trimmed by 0 bases and V by 6 bases; bases with no gene match: 5. The length of the CDR3 is 15 residues. Of the isolated RNA, all was reverse transcribed, and so the sequenced material was expressed TCRB transcripts. Sequenced by immunoSEQ multiplex PCR; TCRdb stores in-frame clones only, minus some. Found here are about 900,000 clones, under 20% of them singletons; the top ten hold 0.023%. The data were obtained in a study of beta chain features in type 1 diabetes. Study-level results: Among patients, naive, central memory and Treg TCRB repertoires appeared more similar than among healthy donors.

This TCR was recovered from a woman aged 18-35 years in good health. Sequencing was done on a sample of naive CD4+ T cells from blood. This chain connects TRBV5-1 to TRBJ2-2; 7 nucleotides line up with TRBD2. This chain's CDR3 is CASTLAVANTGELFF. CDR3 sequence (DNA): TGCGCCAGCACCCTAGCGGTCGCGAACACCGGGGAGCTGTTTTTT.